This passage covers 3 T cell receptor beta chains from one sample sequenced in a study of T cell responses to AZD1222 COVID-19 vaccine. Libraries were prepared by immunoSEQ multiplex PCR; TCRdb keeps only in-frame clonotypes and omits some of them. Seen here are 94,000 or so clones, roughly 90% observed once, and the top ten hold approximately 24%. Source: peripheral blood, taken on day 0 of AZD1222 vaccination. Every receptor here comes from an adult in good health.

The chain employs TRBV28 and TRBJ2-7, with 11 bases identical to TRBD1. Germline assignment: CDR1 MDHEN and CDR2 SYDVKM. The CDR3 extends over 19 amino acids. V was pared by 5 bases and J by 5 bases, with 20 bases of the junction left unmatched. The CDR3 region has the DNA TGTGCCAGCAGTCCCGCCGGGACAGGGGGTTTTATACGGGTTGACGAGCAGTACTTC. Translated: CASSPAGTGGFIRVDEQYF. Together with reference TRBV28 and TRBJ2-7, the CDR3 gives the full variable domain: DVKVTQSSRYLVKRTGEKVFLECVQDMDHENMFWYRQDPGLGLRLIYFSYDVKMKEKGDIPEGYSVSREKKERFSLILESASTNQTSMYLCASSPAGTGGFIRVDEQYFGPGTRLTVT.

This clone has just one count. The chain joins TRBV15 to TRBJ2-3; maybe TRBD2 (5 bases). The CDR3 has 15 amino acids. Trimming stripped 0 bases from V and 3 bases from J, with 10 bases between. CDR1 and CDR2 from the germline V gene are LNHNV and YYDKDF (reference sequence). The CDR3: CATSRERDPTDTQYF. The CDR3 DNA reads TGTGCCACCAGCAGAGAGAGGGATCCAACAGATACGCAGTATTTT. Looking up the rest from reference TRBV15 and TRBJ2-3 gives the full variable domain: DAMVIQNPRYQVTQFGKPVTLSCSQTLNHNVMYWYQQKSSQAPKLLFHYYDKDFNNEADTPDNFQSRRPNTSFCFLDIRSPGLGDTAMYLCATSRERDPTDTQYFGPGTRLTVL.

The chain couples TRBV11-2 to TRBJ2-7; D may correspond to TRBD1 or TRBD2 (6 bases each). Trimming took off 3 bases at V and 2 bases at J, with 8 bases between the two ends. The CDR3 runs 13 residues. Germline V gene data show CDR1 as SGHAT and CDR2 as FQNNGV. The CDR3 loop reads CASSFGGPYEQYF. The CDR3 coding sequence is TGTGCCAGCAGCTTTGGGGGGCCCTACGAGCAGTACTTC.